These T cell receptor beta chains were read from a single sample in a study of blood T cell repertoires in COVID-19. Profiled with immunoSEQ multiplex PCR; TCRdb holds only in-frame clones, not every one. The sample has about 300,000 clones; around 88% are singletons. The sample taken for sequencing was peripheral blood. Receptors originate from a woman in her twenties or thirties who had recovered from COVID-19. CDR3s include the opening cysteine and the closing phenylalanine or tryptophan. D genes are given only for firm matches. The listing skips clone size in some rows; elsewhere it reads once, few, many or a size class.

J | size | D | V | DNA | CDR3
TRBJ1-1 | - | - | TRBV4-1 | TGCGCCAGCAGCCAAGATGAGGAGGGGGGGACTGAAGCTTTCTTT | CASSQDEEGGTEAFF
TRBJ1-6 | - | - | TRBV18 | TGTGCCAGCTCACCAATCGGCGCGGCAAATTCACCCCTCCACTTT | CASSPIGAANSPLHF
TRBJ2-2 | - | - | TRBV7-9 | TGTGCCAGCAGCCCGGGGGTGAACACCGGGGAGCTGTTTTTT | CASSPGVNTGELFF
TRBJ1-2 | once | TRBD1 | TRBV9 | TGTGCCAGCAGCGTGGGGGCAGGGGGTAGGAAATATGGCTACACCTTC | CASSVGAGGRKYGYTF
TRBJ2-7 | - | TRBD1 | TRBV28 | TGTGCCAACTCCCGGGCCGGGACAGGGTCGAGGGAGCAGTACTTC | CANSRAGTGSREQYF
TRBJ1-5 | - | - | TRBV19 | TGTGCCAGTAGTAGCGTGGGAGTTGGCAATCAGCCCCAGCATTTT | CASSSVGVGNQPQHF
TRBJ1-5 | once | - | TRBV19 | TGTGCCAGTAGTATTATGCAGGGAATGGGCAATCAGCCCCAGCATTTT | CASSIMQGMGNQPQHF
TRBJ1-2 | - | TRBD1 | TRBV29-1 | TGCAGCGACTCTGGCAGGGGGACCTATGGCTACACCTTC | CSDSGRGTYGYTF
TRBJ1-5 | medium-sized | - | TRBV19 | TGTGCCAGTAGTACCCGAGGGCTTTATAGCAATCAGCCCCAGCATTTT | CASSTRGLYSNQPQHF
TRBJ1-1 | - | - | TRBV18 | TGTGCCAGCTCACCAACGGGGTGGGACACTGAAGCTTTCTTT | CASSPTGWDTEAFF
TRBJ1-1 | - | - | TRBV5-5 | TGTGCCAGCAGGAATAGGGACTTCACCGAAGCTTTCTTT | CASRNRDFTEAFF
TRBJ2-7 | - | - | TRBV3-1/TRBV3-2 | TGTGCCAGCAGCCAAGATGGGAGCCTTTGGTCCTACGAGCAGTACTTC | CASSQDGSLWSYEQYF
TRBJ2-2 | once | - | TRBV28 | TGTGCCAGCAGCCGACGAAGAGGGGGGGCCGGGGAGCTGTTTTTT | CASSRRRGGAGELFF
TRBJ2-2 | - | - | TRBV7-9 | TGTGCCAGCAGCTTAGCGGAGGGGTACACCGGGGAGCTGTTTTTT | CASSLAEGYTGELFF